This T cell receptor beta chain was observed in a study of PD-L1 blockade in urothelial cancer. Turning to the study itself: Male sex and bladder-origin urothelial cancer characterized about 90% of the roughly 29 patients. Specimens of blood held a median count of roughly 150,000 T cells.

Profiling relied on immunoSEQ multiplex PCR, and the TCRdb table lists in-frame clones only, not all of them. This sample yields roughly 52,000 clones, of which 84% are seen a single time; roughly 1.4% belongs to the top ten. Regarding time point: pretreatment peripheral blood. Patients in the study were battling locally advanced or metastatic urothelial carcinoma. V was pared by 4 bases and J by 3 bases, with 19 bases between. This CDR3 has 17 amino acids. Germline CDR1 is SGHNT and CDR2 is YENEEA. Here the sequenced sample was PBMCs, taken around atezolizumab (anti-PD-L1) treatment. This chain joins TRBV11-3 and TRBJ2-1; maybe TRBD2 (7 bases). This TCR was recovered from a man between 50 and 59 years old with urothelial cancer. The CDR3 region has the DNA TGTGCCAGCAGCTCCAATAATTGGGGGGGCCGCTACAATGAGCAGTTCTTC. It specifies CASSSNNWGGRYNEQFF. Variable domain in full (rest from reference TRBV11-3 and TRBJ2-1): EAGVVQSPRYKIIEKKQPVAFWCNPISGHNTLYWYLQNLGQGPELLIRYENEEAVDDSQLPKDRFSAERLKGVDSTLKIQPAELGDSAVYLCASSSNNWGGRYNEQFFGPGTRLTVL.